The following is a T cell receptor (beta chain) sequence with its context. No antigen is known for it. CDR1 and CDR2, per the germline V gene (reference sequence), are LNHDA and SQIVND. From cysteine to phenylalanine, the CDR3 is 13 amino acids long. The only DNA kept is the CDR3, 39 bases in frame from the first base. Trimming takes 8 bases off V and 8 bases off J; junction bases not matched to a gene: 11. The data were obtained in a study of cytomegalovirus exposure and HLA in healthy donors (dated by TCRdb to between 2016 and 2019). About the investigation overall: According to an earlier analysis of 550 to 700 of the donors, about 179 million T cells yielded over 90 million unique TCR beta sequences and about 300 Gb of sequence data. Roughly 300 gigabases of sequencing data and 91 million or so unique TCR sequences made up an early release that covered several hundred HLA-typed donors. Of the roughly 400 genotyped donors, approximately 80% were placed in the genetic ancestry cluster associated with self-reported Caucasian donors. The study was designed to test whether signatures of past pathogen exposure could be identified by cataloging public T cell receptors. Using immunosequencing, the study profiled T cell repertoires from 666 subjects and related those repertoires to cytomegalovirus serostatus. In addition to the first cohort of roughly 700 subjects, a separate validation cohort of approximately 120 different subjects was used. To predict cytomegalovirus infection status, the study combined high-throughput TCR immunosequencing, statistical association of individual TCRs with disease status, and machine learning. A later analysis re-examined previously published TCR beta repertoires from more than 650 donors and added high-resolution HLA genotyping to investigate patterns of TCR occurrence. Rather than drawing on any new phenotypic data, the later analysis identified candidate immune exposures from TCR beta sequences and the way those sequences occurred across donors. An earlier analysis of 587 of the donors used high-throughput TCR beta sequencing to judge whether each TCR beta V gene segment behaved as functional or pseudogenic. Alongside the repertoire data, information on donor age, sex, ethnicity and CMV serostatus was compiled. A later genetic analysis took genome-wide SNP genotypes for about three fifths of the roughly 700 donors and used that subset as a discovery cohort. All discovery cohort repertoires had been generated on a single sequencing platform. HLA typing included class I and class II loci at four-digit resolution. The number of donors typed differed by locus, with 629-630 for A, B, C, DRB1 and DQB1, more than 500 for DQA1, about 610 for DPA1, and around 460 for DPB1. About five DR-DQ haplotypes were handled as single units for association and clustering, since linkage in the cohort was strong. On average, 235,054 unique TCR beta nucleotide sequences were sequenced per donor among 398 genotyped donors of the cohort, with roughly 18% of those sequences being non-productive. Findings and caveats that apply to the study as a whole: For the cohort, immune exposure information was limited to CMV serostatus. A total of roughly 160 TCR beta chains were listed by the study as associated with cytomegalovirus. Because HLA typing was missing for some donors at each locus, association tests included only the typed subset. The earlier analysis of some 540 of the donors excluded some 16 rarely observed V segments, including chromosome 9 orphons, because counts were too low. In a later genetic analysis, fewer N-insertions in productive TCRs were reported among donors in an Asian-associated ancestry cluster than the roughly 640-donor mean. The classifier was reported to diagnose cytomegalovirus status with high specificity and sensitivity in both the original and validation cohorts. Broadly in line with IMGT annotations, most TCR beta V segments showed up in productive rearrangements about 87% or about 30% of the time in an earlier analysis of roughly 590 of the donors. The 87-base-pair reads could not distinguish some IMGT-functional V segments, including TRBV6-2 and TRBV6-3, so those segments were excluded. At a false discovery rate of 0.05, a later analysis linked 15,000 to 20,000 TCR beta sequences to specific HLA alleles. A few of the identified cytomegalovirus-associated TCR beta chains were confirmed in vitro to be specific for cytomegalovirus antigens. Most TCR sequences were seen in very few donors, while some public TCRs were found in many individuals. The authors suggested that the approach could potentially be extended to other disease states and immunological phenotypes. In a later analysis, HLA-associated TCR beta chains were found to be more clonally expanded and to have lower generation probabilities than equally common non-associated chains. A further reported finding was that TCR beta sequences accurately predicted the HLA-A and HLA-B alleles for most subjects in the first cohort. Several of the top co-occurrence clusters appeared to be linked to parvovirus B19, influenza, CMV and Epstein-Barr virus, according to a later analysis. An association between a missense DCLRE1C variant and V-gene and J-gene trimming of TCR beta chains was found in a later genetic analysis and replicated in an independent cohort. Assigning TCR associations to individual alleles was difficult when HLA alleles, especially DR and DQ, strongly co-occurred. A cluster of highly shared sequence variants was judged likely to represent a technical artifact of the sequencing pipeline. Sequencing depth was assumed to be roughly uniform across donors in the presence/absence analyses, though that assumption may not hold. In a later analysis, most CMV-associated TCR beta chains were found to appear HLA-restricted, with HLA associations seemingly driven largely by CMV exposure. In this cohort, only TCR beta chains were sequenced, and detectable features were limited by the absence of alpha or paired-chain data. Correlated functional status among segregating V segments might be attributable to linkage disequilibrium, but an unknown experimental factor could not be ruled out. In a later analysis, TCR association rates were found to vary across HLA loci, with the most associated TCRs seen for DRB1 alleles and the fewest for HLA-C alleles.

Libraries came from the immunoSEQ multiplex PCR assay. A mixture of 60 forward primers for TCR Vbeta segments and 13 reverse primers for TCR Jbeta segments was used in the multiplex PCR. The CDR3 region of rearranged TCR beta genes was amplified from genomic DNA with a multiplex PCR assay. The Illumina HiSeq System was used to sequence the amplified TCR beta libraries as 87-base-pair reads. In the paper's pipeline: In a later analysis, some 80 million unique TCR beta chains were counted across the 666 repertoires, and approximately 11 million of these chains were shared by at least two donors. A nearest-neighbor algorithm error-corrected the raw reads and collapsed the reads into unique sequences, merging closely related sequences to remove PCR and sequencing errors. CDR3 sequences were aligned to IMGT reference sequences to assign V, D and J gene segments. For a sequence to be retained, at least a six-nucleotide match to both a V gene segment and a J gene segment was required. Rearrangements were classified as productive when the CDR3 lacked stop codons and remained in frame with V and J, and all other rearrangements were classified as non-productive. Following IMGT convention, CDR3 was defined as the stretch from the second conserved V-encoded cysteine up to the conserved J-encoded phenylalanine. Sequences without an unambiguous match to a single V gene segment were excluded from the earlier analysis of 587 of the donors. An earlier analysis of 587 of the donors classified V segments as functional when productive rearrangements were above 56.7% and as segregating when the standard deviation between donors was above 5%. A statistical classification framework was developed to diagnose cytomegalovirus status using the catalog of TCR beta chain sequences. In a later analysis, V and J genes were assigned by comparing TCR nucleotide sequences against IMGT/GENE-DB human TR gene sequences. Using the TCRdist pipeline, a later analysis assigned CDR3 sequences along with most-parsimonious VDJ recombination scenarios. In a later analysis, each TCR beta chain was defined by its CDR3 amino acid sequence together with its V-gene family, and reads without a unique V-gene family were excluded. In a later analysis, a few hundred highly shared, low-generation-probability nucleotide sequences were removed to address suspected cross-contamination and a sequencing artifact. In a later analysis, a clonal expansion index for each public chain was calculated from normalized within-repertoire ranks of inferred template counts. In a later analysis, generation probabilities were computed using a VDJ recombination model fitted to out-of-frame rearrangements, and the results were checked against IGoR. In a later analysis, hypergeometric tests were used to score TCR-TCR, TCR-HLA and TCR-CMV co-occurrence, with a repertoire-size bias correction applied to TCR pairs. In a later analysis, false discovery rates were estimated by permuting HLA or CMV assignments 20 times. A later analysis grouped co-occurring TCRs with DBSCAN, adding TCRdist sequence similarity when clustering within HLA-allele-positive subsets. Co-occurrence clustering excluded repertoires with fewer than 30,000 or more than 120,000 public chains, plus five with anomalous nucleotide sharing. Here the immuneACCESS table is served through TCRdb, limited to in-frame sequences with V and J called. Missing clones are a known gap in these copies; in checked studies unresolved V genes cover under half, and the rest lacks a known reason. D and trimming were read from the DNA, whereas the V and J calls and clone size are those reported in that table. The sample's records list 200,000 to 250,000 clones. The ten largest clones represent about 1.1% of the sample.

The cohort consisted of 650 to 850 healthy bone marrow donors. All cohort members were sampled while nominally healthy, although unrecorded immune exposures were likely present. The donor tested CMV seropositive and was one of the 289 seropositive cohort members. A peripheral blood sample was collected from each donor, and TCR beta sequencing was performed on peripheral blood mononuclear cells. The Qiagen DNeasy Blood Extraction Kit was used to extract genomic DNA from the blood cell samples. The sample consisted of PBMCs. The chain links TRBV19 with TRBJ1-2, with 7 middle bases fitting TRBD1. The TCR originated in a girl aged 2-15 years in good health and CMV-seropositive. The encoded CDR3 is CASGDREVVGYTF. The sequenced DNA: TGTGCCAGTGGCGACAGGGAGGTCGTGGGCTACACCTTC.